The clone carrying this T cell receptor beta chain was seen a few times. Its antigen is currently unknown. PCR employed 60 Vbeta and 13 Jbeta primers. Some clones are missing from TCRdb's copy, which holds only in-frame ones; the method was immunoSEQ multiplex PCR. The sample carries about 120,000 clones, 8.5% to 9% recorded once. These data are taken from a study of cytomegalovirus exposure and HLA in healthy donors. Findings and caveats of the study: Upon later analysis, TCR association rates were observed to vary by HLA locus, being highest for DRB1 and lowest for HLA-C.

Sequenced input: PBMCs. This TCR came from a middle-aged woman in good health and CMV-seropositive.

The CDR3: CASSLNPTGSNTEAFF. The CDR3 DNA follows: TGCGCCAGCAGCTTGAATCCAACAGGGTCGAACACTGAAGCTTTCTTT. The chain has TRBV5-1 and TRBJ1-1; D is possibly TRBD1 (6 bases). Trimming shortened V by 1 base and J by 1 base, and 14 bases separated the two germline ends. CDR1 SGHRS and CDR2 YFSETQ come from the germline V gene. The CDR3 runs to 16 residues.